The T cell receptor (beta chain) under discussion was sequenced for a study of blood T cell repertoires in COVID-19 (TCRdb year 2020). Turning to the overall study: Samples from collaborators originated in the United States, Italy and Spain and spanned both the acute and convalescent phases of COVID-19. Where available, HLA class I and class II types were obtained from metadata supplied by the sample provider rather than from assay-based typing. The samples were drawn from the first 160 participants of the ongoing ImmuneRACE study and from some 1,300 subjects provided by 6 global collaborators. The prospective study material was composed of cDNA or gDNA derived from T cells, B-cell-depleted T cells, or PBMCs. The repertoires were released in a freely available public database intended as a resource for research on the immune response to SARS-CoV-2. The sample metadata nearly always contained a de-identified subject ID, COVID-19 status, age in years and sex. The dataset comprised deeply sampled blood TCRbeta repertoires from subjects exposed to, actively infected with, or recovered from COVID-19.

General study outcomes and caveats: The quantity of clinical and demographic metadata differed by source and by participant and was supplied without curation.

CDR1 and CDR2 are read off the germline V gene as LGHNA and YNFKEQ. Including the terminal cysteine and phenylalanine, the CDR3 comprises 15 residues. Only the CDR3 region is kept as DNA, spanning 45 bases read in frame from base 1. V sheds 1 base and J sheds 3 bases, leaving 13 bases between their ends. The collaborating institutions used their own protocols to collect whole blood in K2EDTA tubes. For TCRbeta analysis, collaborator samples were shipped as frozen whole blood, as isolated PBMCs, or as DNA extracted from either sample type. TCRbeta CDR3 regions were amplified from genomic DNA using the immunoSEQ Assay, a bias-controlled multiplex PCR. As for the original processing: The number of nucleated cells in each sample was estimated from the amplification of reference gene primers within the assay. To quantify the absolute abundance of each unique TCRbeta CDR3 rearrangement, sequence reads were collapsed and filtered. Productive Simpson clonality was computed per sample as the square root of Simpson's diversity index over productive rearrangements. This immuneACCESS table, as held by TCRdb, lists in-frame sequences with V and J called but not all clones. Of the missing ones, under half trace to an unresolved V gene in checked studies; the others have no known cause. The V and J calls and clone size are taken from that table; D and trimming were inferred from the DNA. Here the sample has approximately 65,000 clones; roughly 80% occur a single time. The ten largest account for roughly a quarter of the sample.

This clone was detected a few times. What this receptor recognizes is not known. Base qualities are not provided; no much larger clone lies one nucleotide away. The clonotype comes from a human donor in a cohort sampled during active COVID-19. The sequenced sample consisted of peripheral blood. The chain is encoded by TRBV4-2 joined to TRBJ2-7; the D segment could be TRBD1, given 5 matching bases. At the DNA level, the sequence is TGTGCCAGCAGCCAAGGCCCAGGGTACGACTACGAGCAGTACTTC. This codes for CASSQGPGYDYEQYF.